The 32 T cell receptor beta chains below were found in one sample sequenced in a study of T cell responses to AZD1222 COVID-19 vaccine. Sequencing used immunoSEQ multiplex PCR; TCRdb keeps in-frame clones, though not all of them. The data show 120,000 or so clones, 88% seen once. Sequenced here: peripheral blood, sampled on day 0 of AZD1222 vaccination. These receptors came from an adult in good health.

J is TRBJ2-7 and V is TRBV28, with 9 bases fitting TRBD2. Germline lookup yields CDR1 MDHEN and CDR2 SYDVKM. Losses at the gene ends were 4 bases for V and 9 bases for J; bases not matched to a gene: 10. The CDR3 has 14 amino acids. The CDR3 DNA sequence: TGTGCCAGCAGTTCTCCTAGCGGGGTTCGATGGCAGTACTTC. Translation gives CASSSPSGVRWQYF.

This sequence joins TRBV29-1 and TRBJ2-3; the D gene is possibly TRBD1 (5 bases). This CDR3 contains 14 residues. The germline V and J ends were trimmed by 8 bases and 4 bases, with 19 bases remaining between them. The V gene's germline CDR1 is SQVTM and CDR2 ANQGSEA. The CDR3 here is CSQGRQGHPDTQYF. DNA of the CDR3: TGCAGCCAGGGTCGGCAGGGTCACCCAGATACGCAGTATTTT.

V gene TRBV2 combines with J gene TRBJ2-7; D not certain. In germline, CDR1 is SNHLY, CDR2 FYNNEI. This CDR3 spans 11 amino acids. Trimming took 6 bases from V and 6 from J, leaving 9 bases between them. The CDR3 loop reads CASRLNSEQYF. CDR3 nucleotide sequence: TGTGCCAGCAGGTTAAACTCCGAGCAGTACTTC.

The rearrangement uses TRBV5-1 and TRBJ1-1, with unresolved D. The V end lost 7 bases, the J end lost 1 base, and 11 bases lay between the germline ends. Per germline, CDR1 SGHRS and CDR2 YFSETQ. There are 13 residues in the CDR3. The CDR3 bases are TGCGCCAGCCACCCTGACGGGAACACTGAAGCTTTCTTT. Protein: CASHPDGNTEAFF.

The chain combines TRBV10-1 with TRBJ1-6, with D possibly matching TRBD1 (5 bases). Trimming removed 4 bases at V and 10 bases at J, with 26 bases between. The CDR3 covers 18 residues. Germline V lookup: CDR1 WNHNN, CDR2 SYGVQD (reference sequence). The CDR3 nucleotides are TGCGCCAGCAGTGCCCTAAAACATCCTACCTCAACAGGATCACCCCTCCACTTT. Translation: CASSALKHPTSTGSPLHF.

This chain links TRBV19 with TRBJ1-4; tentative D call: TRBD1 (6 bases). Germline-derived CDR1 and CDR2 are LNHDA and SQIVND (reference sequence). Between the trimmed V and J ends, which lost 3 bases and 12 bases, there was a span of 11 bases. This CDR3 is 12 amino acids long. This CDR3 is CASSIKGGELFF. CDR3 coding DNA: TGTGCCAGTAGTATTAAAGGGGGGGAACTGTTTTTT.

The gene calls are TRBV4-3 and TRBJ2-1; 12 bases align to TRBD2. J lost 7 bases, V lost 0 bases, and 13 bases had no gene match. CDR1 and CDR2 (germline): LGHNA, YSLEER. The CDR3 has 19 residues. The CDR3 protein is CASSQDPMTSGGAFNEQFF. Here the CDR3 DNA reads TGCGCCAGCAGCCAAGATCCTATGACTAGCGGGGGTGCTTTTAATGAGCAGTTCTTC.

This rearrangement joins TRBV11-3 to TRBJ1-1; D is unclear. Trimming shortened V by 1 base and J by 1 base, and 7 bases separated the two germline ends. Germline V gives CDR1 SGHNT, CDR2 YENEEA. This CDR3 contains 14 residues. The CDR3, as DNA: TGTGCCAGCAGCTTAGGGTTTGGGAACACTGAAGCTTTCTTT. Encoded protein: CASSLGFGNTEAFF.

The V and J genes are TRBV5-1 and TRBJ1-5; 9 bases are shared with TRBD1. CDR3 length equals 18 residues. Unmatched junction bases numbered 11, after V lost 4 bases and J lost 0 bases. Germline assignment: CDR1 SGHRS and CDR2 YFSETQ. The chain's CDR3 is CASSLLQGARFSNQPQHF. DNA for the CDR3: TGCGCCAGCAGCCTATTACAGGGGGCTAGGTTTAGCAATCAGCCCCAGCATTTT.

The chain recombines TRBV7-3 with TRBJ2-3; D is uncertain. Trimming shortened V by 1 base and J by 4 bases, and 6 bases separated the two germline ends. Germline V gene sequence: CDR1 SGHTA, CDR2 FQGTGA. The CDR3 extends over 13 amino acids. CDR3 protein: CASSLIGSDTQYF. In DNA form, the CDR3 reads TGTGCCAGCAGCTTAATTGGGTCAGATACGCAGTATTTT.

The CDR3, as DNA: TGTGCCAGTAGTATAGCGGGAGCAGATACGCAGTATTTT. Protein: CASSIAGADTQYF. This sequence joins TRBV19 and TRBJ2-3; D possibly corresponds to TRBD2 (6 bases). Germline loops: CDR1 LNHDA, CDR2 SQIVND (reference sequence). This CDR3 comprises 13 residues. Trimming pared 1 base from V and 4 bases from J, leaving 6 bases between.

The V gene is TRBV7-8, the J gene TRBJ1-1, with TRBD1 as a possible D gene (6 bases). The germline CDR1 and CDR2 sequences are SGHVS and FQNEAQ. There are 14 residues in the CDR3. The V and J ends lost 5 bases and 0 bases respectively, with 10 bases between them. CDR3 nucleotides: TGTGCCAGCAGCGGAGGACAGTTGAACACTGAAGCTTTCTTT. Translating gives CASSGGQLNTEAFF.

The chain couples TRBV5-5 to TRBJ1-2; D possibly corresponds to TRBD1 (5 bases). V was pared by 0 bases and J by 0 bases, with 9 bases between. CDR1 is SGHKS and CDR2 is YYEKEE in the germline V gene (reference sequence). CDR3 length: 15 amino acids. The CDR3 nucleotides are TGTGCCAGCAGCTTGGGTACGGGGGCTAACTATGGCTACACCTTC. It encodes CASSLGTGANYGYTF.

The CDR3 spells CASSFGFETAFF. The CDR3 DNA follows: TGTGCCAGCAGCTTCGGGTTCGAAACGGCTTTCTTT. The J gene is TRBJ1-1, the V gene TRBV7-9, with D unresolved. The length of the CDR3 is 12 residues. Trimming took off 3 bases at V and 11 bases at J, with 13 bases between the two ends. The germline V gene encodes CDR1 SEHNR and CDR2 FQNEAQ (reference sequence).

Here the CDR3 reads CASSSTGDSGANVLTF. The CDR3 coding sequence is TGTGCCAGCAGTTCAACAGGGGACTCTGGGGCCAACGTCCTGACTTTC. J is TRBJ2-6 and V is TRBV28; 7 bases are a match to TRBD1. This CDR3 has 16 amino acids. Germline V gives CDR1 MDHEN, CDR2 SYDVKM. V was pared by 4 bases and J by 0 bases, with 3 bases of the junction left unmatched.

This chain connects TRBV10-3 to TRBJ1-1, with D unresolved. In germline, CDR1 is ENHRY, CDR2 SYGVKD. The CDR3 runs to 15 residues. The V end lost 0 bases, the J end lost 2 bases, and 10 bases lay between the germline ends. The CDR3 sequence is CAISESGGTNTEAFF. The CDR3 DNA reads as TGTGCCATCAGTGAGTCAGGAGGAACAAACACTGAAGCTTTCTTT.

The V and J genes are TRBV7-2 and TRBJ1-3; no definite D call. CDR1 SGHTA and CDR2 FQGNSA come from the germline V gene. V lost 1 base and J lost 0, with 7 bases in between. The CDR3 has 15 amino acids. CDR3 DNA: TGTGCCAGCAGCTTAGGGCCAGCCTCTGGAAACACCATATATTTT. Its protein is CASSLGPASGNTIYF.

This chain joins TRBV19 and TRBJ1-2; 7 bases map to TRBD1. The CDR3 length is 13 residues. Germline CDR1 reads LNHDA; CDR2 reads SQIVND (reference sequence). The J segment lost 3 bases and the V segment lost 7 bases, leaving 5 bases of the junction unmatched. The CDR3, as DNA: TGTGCCAGTACCGACAGGGCGGACTATGGCTACACCTTC. Translating gives CASTDRADYGYTF.

This chain connects TRBV7-9 to TRBJ2-7; D ambiguous. This CDR3 region has 12 residues. The germline gives CDR1 SEHNR, CDR2 FQNEAQ (reference sequence). Trimming took off 3 bases at V and 2 bases at J, with 5 bases between the two ends. Here the CDR3 reads CASSFSTYEQYF. In DNA form, the CDR3 reads TGTGCCAGCAGCTTCTCGACCTACGAGCAGTACTTC.

This chain links TRBV5-6 with TRBJ1-4, with TRBD1 matching 8 bases. The CDR3 loop spans 13 amino acids. CDR1 SGHDT and CDR2 YYEEEE come from the germline V gene. Trimming took 4 bases from V and 7 from J; bases not matched to a gene: 3. The CDR3 region has the DNA TGTGCCAGCAGCATCGACAGGGGTGAAAAACTGTTTTTT. Translation: CASSIDRGEKLFF.

The rearrangement links TRBV10-3 to TRBJ2-3; possible D gene TRBD2, 6 bases. The CDR3 loop spans 14 amino acids. Germline values: CDR1 ENHRY, CDR2 SYGVKD. Trimming took off 6 bases at V and 2 bases at J, with 12 bases between the two ends. This chain's CDR3 is CAIREGGFTDTQYF. The CDR3 DNA follows: TGTGCCATCAGGGAGGGAGGATTCACAGATACGCAGTATTTT.

The V call is TRBV27, the J call TRBJ2-7; 12 nucleotides align to TRBD2. V lost 6 bases, J lost 3 bases, and 12 bases stayed unmatched. The germline gives CDR1 MNHEY, CDR2 SMNVEV (reference sequence). The CDR3 sequence is 17 residues long. CDR3 nucleotide sequence: TGTGCCAGCAGAGCCACGGCTAGCGGGGGGGCCGTCTACGAGCAGTACTTC. It codes for CASRATASGGAVYEQYF.

The sample holds one count of this clone. V usage is TRBV7-3 and J usage is TRBJ2-7; TRBD2 matches 7 bases. With V trimmed by 2 bases and J by 4 bases, 8 bases remained unmatched. CDR1 and CDR2 (germline): SGHTA, FQGTGA. CDR3 size: 15 residues. The CDR3 loop reads CASSLRDGGGYEQYF. The CDR3, as DNA: TGTGCCAGCAGCTTACGGGACGGCGGGGGATACGAGCAGTACTTC. The complete variable domain, with remaining parts taken from reference TRBV7-3 and TRBJ2-7, reads GAGVSQTPSNKVTEKGKYVELRCDPISGHTALYWYRQSLGQGPEFLIYFQGTGAADDSGLPNDRFFAVRPEGSVSTLKIQRTERGDSAVYLCASSLRDGGGYEQYFGPGTRLTVT.

This chain connects TRBV19 to TRBJ2-7; D uncertain. V lost 5 bases and J lost 3, with 5 bases in between. CDR1 and CDR2 (germline): LNHDA, SQIVND (reference sequence). This CDR3 has 11 amino acids. The CDR3 region is CASSGYYEQYF. The CDR3 nucleotides read TGTGCCAGTAGTGGATACTACGAGCAGTACTTC.

The chain joins TRBV11-2 to TRBJ2-3; 10 positions agree with TRBD2. Germline CDR1 reads SGHAT; CDR2 reads FQNNGV. Trimming at V came to 5 bases and at J to 2 bases, leaving 10 bases not matched to a gene. CDR3 length: 17 amino acids. In DNA, the CDR3 is TGTGCCAGCAGCCCCAACTCAGCGGGGGGGAACACAGATACGCAGTATTTT. It translates to CASSPNSAGGNTDTQYF.

This clone was detected a few times. The chain links TRBV14 to TRBJ2-2; possibly TRBD1 for D (5 bases). The CDR3 runs 15 residues. Trimming left V 0 bases short and J 4 bases short, with 9 bases between. CDR1 is SGHDN and CDR2 is FVKESK in the germline V gene. In DNA, the CDR3 is TGTGCCAGCAGCCAAGAGTCAGGGCGCACCGGGGAGCTGTTTTTT. Translation gives CASSQESGRTGELFF. Looking up the rest from reference TRBV14 and TRBJ2-2 gives the full variable domain: EAGVTQFPSHSVIEKGQTVTLRCDPISGHDNLYWYRRVMGKEIKFLLHFVKESKQDESGMPNNRFLAERTGGTYSTLKVQPAELEDSGVYFCASSQESGRTGELFFGEGSRLTVL.

The V call is TRBV5-6, the J call TRBJ2-3, with D possibly TRBD2 on 6 matching bases. This CDR3 spans 11 amino acids. Germline V gene sequence: CDR1 SGHDT, CDR2 YYEEEE. The V gene lost 7 bases and the J gene lost 9 bases, with 12 bases spanning the gap. The CDR3 DNA reads as TGTGCCAGCCGCCAGGAGGGGACGCAGTATTTT. It encodes CASRQEGTQYF.

The chain carries TRBV7-2 and TRBJ2-4, with unresolved D. V lost 1 base and J 1 base, leaving 5 bases between the germline ends. This CDR3 is 14 amino acids long. Germline CDR1 and CDR2: SGHTA and FQGNSA. CDR3: CASSLDLAKNIQYF. The CDR3, as DNA: TGTGCCAGCAGCTTAGACTTGGCCAAAAACATTCAGTACTTC.

This rearrangement joins TRBV4-3 to TRBJ1-6, with D perhaps TRBD1 (5 bases). The germline V gene encodes CDR1 LGHNA and CDR2 YSLEER. Trimming shortened V by 1 base and J by 2 bases, and 12 bases separated the two germline ends. The CDR3 extends over 17 amino acids. CDR3 protein: CASSQAQPGPYNSPLHF. The CDR3 bases are TGCGCCAGCAGCCAAGCTCAGCCGGGACCCTATAATTCACCCCTCCACTTT.

The chain carries TRBV9 and TRBJ2-1; 9 bases align to TRBD2. CDR1 and CDR2 from the germline V gene are SGDLS and YYNGEE. After removal of 10 bases from V and 1 base from J, the junction contained 6 bases not matched to a gene. This CDR3 comprises 14 residues. This CDR3 is CAERAGGSYNEQFF. CDR3 DNA: TGTGCCGAAAGAGCGGGGGGATCCTACAATGAGCAGTTCTTC. Full variable domain (missing parts from reference TRBV9 and TRBJ2-1): DSGVTQTPKHLITATGQRVTLRCSPRSGDLSVYWYQQSLDQGLQFLIQYYNGEERAKGNILERFSAQQFPDLHSELNLSSLELGDSALYFCAERAGGSYNEQFFGPGTRLTVL.

This chain connects TRBV6-5 to TRBJ1-4; TRBD1 is a possible D gene (5 bases). The ends were cut back, 2 bases at V and 3 bases at J, with 7 bases in the middle. This CDR3 contains 14 residues. Germline-derived CDR1 and CDR2 are MNHEY and SVGAGI. CDR3 sequence reads: CASSYGGANEKLFF. CDR3 coding DNA: TGTGCCAGCAGTTACGGGGGGGCTAATGAAAAACTGTTTTTT.

This sequence joins TRBV13 and TRBJ1-6; D is uncertain. The CDR3 covers 12 residues. V was shortened by 7 bases and J by 7 bases, with 8 bases between the two germline ends. Germline CDR1 is PRHDT and CDR2 is FYEKMQ (reference sequence). The CDR3 protein is CASNHQNSPLHF. The CDR3 bases are TGTGCCAGCAACCACCAGAATTCACCCCTCCACTTT.